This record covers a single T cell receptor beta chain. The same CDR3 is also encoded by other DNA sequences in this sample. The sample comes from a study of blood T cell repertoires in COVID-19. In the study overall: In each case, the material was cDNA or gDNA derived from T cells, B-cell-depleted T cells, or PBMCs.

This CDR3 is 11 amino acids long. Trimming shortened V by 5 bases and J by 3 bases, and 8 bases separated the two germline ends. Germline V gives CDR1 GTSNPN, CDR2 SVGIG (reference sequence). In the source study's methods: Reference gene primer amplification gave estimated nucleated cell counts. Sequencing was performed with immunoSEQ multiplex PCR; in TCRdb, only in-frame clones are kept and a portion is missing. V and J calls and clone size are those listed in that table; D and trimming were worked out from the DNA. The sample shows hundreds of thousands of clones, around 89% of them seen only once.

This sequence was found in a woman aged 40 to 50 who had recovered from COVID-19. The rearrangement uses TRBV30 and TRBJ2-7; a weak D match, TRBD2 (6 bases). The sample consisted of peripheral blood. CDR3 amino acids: CAWGRGYEQYF. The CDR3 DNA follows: TGTGCCTGGGGGCGGGGCTACGAGCAGTACTTC.